Listed below are T cell receptor beta chains from one sample, sequenced in a study of T cells in Graves' hyperthyroidism and ophthalmopathy. TCRdb analysed the multiplex PCR reads with MiXCR anew, one entry per CDR3 protein. The table has roughly 300,000 distinct CDR3 sequences, less than 30% seen once; the top ten hold about 30%. The sequenced sample was blood. The receptor set was obtained from a man in his forties or fifties with Graves' hyperthyroidism that later progressed to Graves' ophthalmopathy. Both conserved end residues are part of each CDR3. D genes are given only for firm matches.

>TRBJ2-7|TRBD2|TRBV6-1
CASSGTSGNEQYF
>TRBJ2-7|.|TRBV5-1
CASSLAAQNYEQYF
>TRBJ2-7|.|TRBV20-1
CSARGPAEYEQYF
>TRBJ2-4|.|TRBV28
CASSLFRGHIQYF
>TRBJ2-7|.|TRBV6-2/TRBV6-3
CASSADSERDEQYF
>TRBJ1-2|TRBD1|TRBV20-1
CSALTLGQGDYTF
>TRBJ2-7|TRBD1|TRBV20-1
CSARDLGQGDYEQYF
>TRBJ2-5|.|TRBV25-1
CASTGGWETQYF
>TRBJ1-2|.|TRBV4-1
CASSQEAGFPYGYTF
>TRBJ1-5|.|TRBV6-5
CASSYPGGDGNQPQHF
>TRBJ1-3|.|TRBV2
CANGGQPGNTIYF
>TRBJ1-1|TRBD1|TRBV3-1
CASSHGQGGTEAFF
>TRBJ1-5|.|TRBV18
CASSPQGGWQPQHF
>TRBJ1-2|TRBD1|TRBV15
CATSRGDRNGYTF
>TRBJ1-2|.|TRBV11-3
CASSSTPRGTYGYTF
>TRBJ2-5|TRBD2|TRBV18
CASSPWRRGAQYF
>TRBJ2-2|.|TRBV7-2
CASSLFGGSTGELFF
>TRBJ1-1|TRBD1|TRBV10-3
CASGQGTEAFF
>TRBJ2-2|.|TRBV11-1
CASSRSVGVANTGELFF
>TRBJ1-2|.|TRBV20-1
CSAPPRGGYGYTF
>TRBJ1-1|TRBD1|TRBV11-1
CASSSDEIRDSPEYTEAFF
>TRBJ2-5|.|TRBV7-2
CASSLDRSAQYF
>TRBJ1-1|TRBD1|TRBV19
CASRPGQGLMNTEAFF
>TRBJ1-6|TRBD1|TRBV27
CASGLWGPTGYNSPLHF
>TRBJ1-5|TRBD1|TRBV29-1
CSVDQGDGQPQHF
>TRBJ2-5|.|TRBV27
CASSLLPGPGTQYF
>TRBJ2-7|TRBD2|TRBV2
CASSERGASGTEQYF
>TRBJ1-2|TRBD1|TRBV7-6
CASSPDRVQGYTF
>TRBJ1-1|.|TRBV2
CASKISTEAFF
>TRBJ1-2|.|TRBV7-2
CASRPDGSMGGYTF
>TRBJ2-5|TRBD2|TRBV14
CASSPEGLAETQYF
>TRBJ1-6|.|TRBV7-3
CASSLSNSPLHF
>TRBJ2-7|.|TRBV4-2
CASSRVSGLYEQYF
>TRBJ1-1|.|TRBV20-1
CSALGVVNTEAFF
>TRBJ2-5|.|TRBV2
CASSEALLGAQETQYF
>TRBJ1-1|.|TRBV28
CASSLPATGGTEAFF
>TRBJ2-5|.|TRBV28
CASSGWGPFFETQYF
>TRBJ1-5|.|TRBV30
CAWCLWGWDQPQHF
>TRBJ1-1|.|TRBV29-1
CSSARVMGNTEAFF
>TRBJ1-2|.|TRBV3-1
CASSQDPGRRYGYTF
>TRBJ1-5|TRBD1|TRBV9
CASSVGGQPNQPQHF
>TRBJ1-2|.|TRBV19
CASSGGTLPHLLYGYAF
>TRBJ1-2|TRBD1|TRBV5-1
CASRTGTGQSISGYTF
>TRBJ1-1|TRBD1|TRBV6-5
CASRRTGVAEAFF
>TRBJ2-7|TRBD1|TRBV30
CAWNPTGGFSEQYF
>TRBJ1-5|TRBD1|TRBV28
CASNSQGYSNQPQHF
>TRBJ2-2|TRBD1|TRBV28
CASSPGGQGNTGELFF
>TRBJ1-1|.|TRBV5-1
CASSLWTANTEAFF
>TRBJ2-5|.|TRBV7-9
CASSLGGVSQYF
>TRBJ1-5|.|TRBV2
CASGNRDSNQPQHF